This paragraph covers one TCR beta chain sequence. Its antigen is still unknown. A multiplex PCR was run with 60 Vbeta primers and 13 Jbeta primers. Here immunoSEQ multiplex PCR was the method, and the copy in TCRdb shows in-frame clones only, minus some. The data show approximately 170,000 clones, more than 65% seen once. This entry belongs to a study of cytomegalovirus exposure and HLA in healthy donors. The CDR3 is 15 residues long. Germline V gives CDR1 MGHRA, CDR2 YSYEKL. Trimming cost V 4 bases and J 5 bases, with 16 bases left between them. General study results and limits: In vitro data verified a few CMV-associated chains as specific for CMV antigens.

Sequencing used PBMCs. This receptor was obtained from a man in his fifties or sixties in good health and CMV-seropositive. This sequence joins TRBV4-1 and TRBJ2-3; perhaps TRBD2 as D (6 bases). CDR3 nucleotides: TGCGCCAGCAGCCTCTCCGGGAGCACTGGAGATACGCAGTATTTT. Its protein product is CASSLSGSTGDTQYF.